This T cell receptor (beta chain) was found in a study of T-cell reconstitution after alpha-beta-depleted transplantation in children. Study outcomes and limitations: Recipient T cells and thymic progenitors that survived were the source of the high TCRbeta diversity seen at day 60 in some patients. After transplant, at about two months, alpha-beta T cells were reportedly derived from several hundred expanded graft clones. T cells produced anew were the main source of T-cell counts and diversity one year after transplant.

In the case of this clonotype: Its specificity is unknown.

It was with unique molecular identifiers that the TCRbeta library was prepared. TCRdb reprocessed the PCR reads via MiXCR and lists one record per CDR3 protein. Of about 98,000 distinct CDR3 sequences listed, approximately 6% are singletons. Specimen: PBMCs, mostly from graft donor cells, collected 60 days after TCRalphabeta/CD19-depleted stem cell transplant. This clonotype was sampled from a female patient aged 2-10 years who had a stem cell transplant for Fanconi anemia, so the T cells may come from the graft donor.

This CDR3 is CSAREDSGTYEQYF. DNA of the CDR3: TGCAGTGCTAGAGAGGACAGCGGAACCTACGAGCAGTACTTC. V is TRBV20-1 and J is TRBJ2-7, with D tentatively TRBD1 (6 bases). The CDR3 runs 14 residues. Trimming removed 0 bases from V and 2 bases from J, with 11 bases in between. Germline values: CDR1 DFQATT, CDR2 SNEGSKA (reference sequence).